This T cell receptor (beta chain) was documented in a study of T-cell reconstitution after alpha-beta-depleted transplantation in children. Germline V gene sequence: CDR1 DFQATT, CDR2 SNEGSKA (reference sequence). V dropped 5 bases and J dropped 1 base, with 15 bases sitting between them. CDR3 length: 14 residues. Unique molecular identifiers were used to barcode this TCRbeta library. TCRdb reprocessed the PCR reads with MiXCR, giving one entry per CDR3 protein. This sample yields about 610,000 distinct CDR3 sequences, of which more than 9% are seen a single time; about 4% belongs to the top ten. The chain joins TRBV20-1 to TRBJ2-7; D not resolved. This TCR came from a human donor who donated a stem cell graft to a child with acute myeloid leukemia. The material sequenced was PBMCs from the stem cell graft donor, taken from the stem cell graft. The CDR3 region is CSALSTFPSYEQYF. The CDR3 region has the DNA TGCAGTGCTCTATCGACTTTCCCATCCTACGAGCAGTACTTC.